The sequence of this TCR beta chain was determined in a study of blood T cell repertoires in COVID-19. Looking at the study overall: The United States, Italy and Spain were the sources of the acute and convalescent COVID-19 samples.

Method: immunoSEQ multiplex PCR; TCRdb's copy keeps in-frame clones and lacks some. This table has approximately 160,000 clones, more than 70% appearing once. Germline CDR1 LGHDT, CDR2 YNNKEL (reference sequence). The CDR3 consists of 16 residues. Deletions cut 2 bases from V and 1 base from J, with 12 bases between. This clonotype was sampled from a woman aged 45-65 years in a cohort exposed to, infected with or recovered from COVID-19 (not recorded which). V gene TRBV3-1 (or the pseudogene TRBV3-2) combines with J gene TRBJ2-1; D might be TRBD2 (6 bases). Sequenced: PBMCs or T cells enriched from blood (not recorded which). In nucleotides, the CDR3 is TGTGCCAGCAGCCAACCCCTAGCGAAATCCTACAATGAGCAGTTCTTC. Amino acid sequence: CASSQPLAKSYNEQFF.